The clone carrying this T cell receptor beta chain was detected many times. One entry per CDR3 protein results from TCRdb running MiXCR on the multiplex PCR reads. The data hold under 85,000 distinct CDR3 sequences, with roughly a fifth observed a single time. The data belong to a study of breast tumors, draining lymph nodes, adjacent tissues. Germline CDR1 is MNHEY and CDR2 is SVGEGT. This CDR3 is 15 amino acids long. Breast cancer patients provided tissue from their axillary draining lymph nodes. The specimen sequenced was axillary lymph node tissue. This chain joins TRBV6-2 or TRBV6-3 and TRBJ2-3; D unresolved. This sequence originates from a female donor with breast cancer. Some clones in this sample may be carry-over from other donors' samples. Here the CDR3 reads CATLGRAASTDTQYF. DNA for the CDR3: TGTGCTACGCTGGGCCGGGCGGCTAGCACAGATACGCAGTATTTT.